The present entry profiles one TCR beta chain with its context. Its target is unknown. Germline V CDR1 and CDR2: SQVTM, ANQGSEA. With 4 bases removed from V and 4 bases from J, the gap between germline ends came to 13 bases. This CDR3 is 13 amino acids long. This entry comes from a study of cytomegalovirus exposure and HLA in healthy donors. Study results and limitations: The number of N-insertions in an Asian-associated ancestry cluster was reportedly below the approximately 700-donor mean in a later analysis.

Primers for the PCR totalled 60 Vbeta and 13 Jbeta. Profiled with immunoSEQ multiplex PCR; TCRdb holds only in-frame clones, not every one. Altogether some 130,000 clones are present, around 80% being singletons, with the ten largest covering around 7%. J is TRBJ1-1 and V is TRBV29-1; D gene uncertain. Sequenced: PBMCs. The origin of this receptor is a man between 35 and 55 years old in good health and CMV-seropositive. The CDR3 is CSVASNLATEAFF. The CDR3 DNA is TGCAGCGTTGCGTCGAACCTGGCCACTGAAGCTTTCTTT.